What follows are 10 T cell receptor beta chains derived from one specimen sequenced in a study of early T cells in non-severe SARS-CoV-2 infection. TCRdb analysed the 5' RACE reads with MiXCR anew, one entry per CDR3 protein. The data hold fewer than 90,000 distinct CDR3 sequences, with 13% to 15% observed a single time. The sequencing input was whole blood. These receptors were collected from an adult who was a healthcare worker with PCR-confirmed SARS-CoV-2 infection or an uninfected control (not recorded which).

The rearrangement uses TRBV5-1 and TRBJ2-5; TRBD1 aligns across 9 bases. Looked up from germline, CDR1 is SGHRS and CDR2 is YFSETQ. CDR3 length: 14 amino acids. V gave up 2 bases and J gave up 5 bases; unmatched junction bases: 4. CDR3 loop: CASSFGQGRETQYF. Written as DNA, the CDR3 is TGCGCCAGCAGCTTCGGACAGGGGCGGGAGACCCAGTACTTC.

The V gene is TRBV3-1, the J gene TRBJ2-6; 8 nucleotides match TRBD1. The junction had 0 bases not matched to a gene; V was cut back by 2 bases and J by 15 bases. The CDR3 is 11 amino acids. Germline V gene sequence: CDR1 LGHDT, CDR2 YNNKEL (reference sequence). CDR3 coding DNA: TGTGCCAGCAGCCAACAGGGGGCCCTGACTTTC. Translated, it gives CASSQQGALTF.

This clonotype was picked up a small number of times. The chain links TRBV11-2 to TRBJ2-1, with D maybe TRBD1 (6 bases). Per the germline V gene, CDR1 is SGHAT and CDR2 is FQNNGV. The CDR3 has 17 residues. V shed 7 bases and J shed 2 bases, with 21 bases lying between them. The DNA for the CDR3 is TGTGCCAGCACCCTCACAGACGTCAGGGGTCCCTACAATGAGCAGTTCTTC. Its protein is CASTLTDVRGPYNEQFF.

This clonotype was recorded a few times. The rearrangement links TRBV7-8 to TRBJ2-2, with D uncertain. Trimming took 2 bases from V and 1 from J, leaving 8 bases between them. Germline V gene lookup returns CDR1 SGHVS and CDR2 FQNEAQ. This CDR3 contains 15 residues. CDR3 in amino acids: CASSLFTENTGELFF. Here the CDR3 DNA reads TGTGCCAGCAGCTTATTCACGGAGAACACCGGGGAGCTGTTTTTT.

The V call is TRBV20-1, the J call TRBJ2-5; D gene unclear. This CDR3 spans 12 amino acids. Germline CDR1 is DFQATT and CDR2 is SNEGSKA (reference sequence). V was cut by 2 bases and J by 4 bases, with 8 bases left in between. The CDR3 DNA follows: TGCAGTGCTAGACAGTCCGCAGAGACCCAGTACTTC. Translating it yields CSARQSAETQYF.

The chain is built from TRBV4-3 and TRBJ1-6; D remains ambiguous. The V end was cut by 0 bases, the J end by 9 bases, with 12 bases between. CDR3 length equals 15 residues. Germline V CDR1 and CDR2: LGHNA, YSLEER. CDR3: CASSQDPSGGSPLHF. DNA of the CDR3: TGCGCCAGCAGCCAAGACCCCTCGGGAGGTTCACCCCTCCACTTT.

There are many counts of this clonotype. V is TRBV19 and J is TRBJ1-4; TRBD1 is a possible D gene (5 bases). V was clipped by 7 bases and J by 10 bases, with 19 bases between them. The CDR3 is 14 residues long. Per the germline V gene, CDR1 is LNHDA and CDR2 is SQIVND (reference sequence). The CDR3 region is CASNFGTLEGKLFF. The CDR3 nucleotides read TGTGCCAGTAATTTCGGGACTCTAGAGGGAAAACTGTTTTTT.

This clonotype was recorded a few times. CDR3 nucleotides: TGTGCCACCAGCAGAGACCGACAGTCCTACGAGCAGTACTTC. This gives the protein CATSRDRQSYEQYF. V gene TRBV15 combines with J gene TRBJ2-7; D possibly corresponds to TRBD1 (5 bases). Germline assignment: CDR1 LNHNV and CDR2 YYDKDF (reference sequence). Trimming removed 0 bases at V and 1 base at J, with 7 bases between. This CDR3 is 14 amino acids long.

CDR3 amino acids: CATGTSGGYNEQFF. The CDR3 nucleotides read TGCGCCACCGGGACTAGCGGGGGGTACAATGAGCAGTTCTTC. This chain joins TRBV5-1 and TRBJ2-1; 15 bases match TRBD2. Germline trimming cut 9 bases from V and 4 bases from J; bases unmatched to any gene: 2. This CDR3 contains 14 residues. Germline V gene sequence: CDR1 SGHRS, CDR2 YFSETQ.

In this sample, this clonotype turned up once. This chain joins TRBV3-1 and TRBJ2-1; D is ambiguous. This CDR3 spans 13 amino acids. Germline CDR1 reads LGHDT; CDR2 reads YNNKEL (reference sequence). Trimming left V 1 base short and J 8 bases short, with 9 bases between. The CDR3 here is CASSQVLFDEQFF. The CDR3 DNA reads as TGTGCCAGCAGCCAAGTTTTGTTCGATGAGCAGTTCTTC.